One sample yielded the 15 T cell receptor beta chains listed below, sequenced in a study of immune heterogeneity within non-small cell lung tumors. TCR beta CDR3 was amplified by multiplex PCR using 32 V and 13 J primers. TCRdb used MiXCR to reprocess the multiplex PCR reads, holding one entry per CDR3 protein. In the table there are 2,000 to 3,000 distinct CDR3 sequences, about a sixth of which are singletons. With around 0.6 ug used per sample, the template was genomic DNA from bulk tumor. Biopsies, several per primary tumor and spaced far apart, were collected during surgery. Curative surgery was performed on patients who had untreated, newly diagnosed non-small cell lung cancer. Sequenced: lung tumor tissue. The origin of the receptors is a woman aged 45-59 years with non-small cell lung cancer.

This clonotype is deemed medium-sized (0.01 to 0.1%). This sequence joins TRBV5-1 and TRBJ2-7, with 11 bases lining up with TRBD2. V lost 4 bases, J lost 0 bases, and 6 bases stayed unmatched. The germline V gene has CDR1 SGHRS and CDR2 YFSETQ. The CDR3 has 16 residues. The CDR3 loop reads CASSPSTSGASYEQYF. CDR3 sequence (DNA): TGCGCCAGCAGCCCATCGACTAGCGGGGCCTCCTACGAGCAGTACTTC.

Within the sample, this clonotype is medium-sized. V gene TRBV5-1 combines with J gene TRBJ1-1; TRBD1 is a possible D gene (5 bases). Trimming took off 4 bases at V and 4 bases at J, with 20 bases between the two ends. In germline, CDR1 is SGHRS, CDR2 YFSETQ. The CDR3 contains 16 residues. CDR3 sequence: CASSPEQAARSTEAFF. The CDR3 bases are TGCGCCAGCAGCCCGGAACAGGCCGCGCGTAGCACTGAAGCTTTCTTT.

By proportion, this clonotype is medium-sized. This chain connects TRBV2 to TRBJ2-5, with a possible D match to TRBD2 (6 bases). Trimming stripped 7 bases from V and 4 bases from J, with 25 bases between. Germline V CDR1 and CDR2: SNHLY, FYNNEI. This CDR3 is built from 17 residues. Here the CDR3 DNA reads TGTGCCAGCAAATGGGGCGGGATGGGAGCACAACGAGAGACCCAGTACTTC. It specifies CASKWGGMGAQRETQYF. Based on the CDR3 plus reference TRBV2 and TRBJ2-5, the full variable domain is EPEVTQTPSHQVTQMGQEVILRCVPISNHLYFYWYRQILGQKVEFLVSFYNNEISEKSEIFDDQFSVERPDGSNFTLKIRSTKLEDSAMYFCASKWGGMGAQRETQYFGPGTRLLVL.

This clonotype was counted between two and nine times. This may arise from a read error, as a much more abundant clone is one base away. This sequence joins TRBV4-1 and TRBJ2-7; D unclear. The V gene's germline CDR1 is MGHRA and CDR2 YSYEKL. The CDR3 totals 15 residues. The ends were cut back, 0 bases at V and 6 bases at J, with 15 bases in the middle. The CDR3 reads CASSQDWAKLGEQYF. Written as DNA, the CDR3 is TGCGCCAGCAGCCAAGATTGGGCGAAGCTGGGCGAGCAGTACTTC.

This chain connects TRBV9 to TRBJ2-7; 11 nucleotides agree with TRBD1. The CDR3 loop spans 16 amino acids. Losses at the gene ends were 2 bases for V and 3 bases for J; bases not matched to a gene: 7. Germline CDR1 and CDR2: SGDLS and YYNGEE. The CDR3 spells CASSVPGGQGVYEQYF. CDR3 nucleotide sequence: TGTGCCAGCAGCGTCCCGGGGGGACAGGGGGTCTACGAGCAGTACTTC.

This clonotype counts as medium-sized. CDR3 in DNA: TGTGCCAGCAGTCATCAAGGGGCAGATACGCAGTATTTT. Translated, it gives CASSHQGADTQYF. The chain employs TRBV2 and TRBJ2-3, with D possibly being TRBD1 (5 bases). Germline V CDR1 and CDR2: SNHLY, FYNNEI. V lost 5 bases, J lost 4 bases, and 10 bases lay in between. The length of the CDR3 is 13 residues.

As DNA, the CDR3 is TGTGCCAGCAGCTCCTACCGGGAGAGGGCAAGCACAGATACGCAGTATTTT. It codes for CASSSYRERASTDTQYF. V usage is TRBV13 and J usage is TRBJ2-3; D possibly corresponds to TRBD2 (6 bases). Between the trimmed V and J ends, which lost 4 bases and 0 bases, there was a span of 17 bases. Germline CDR1 reads PRHDT; CDR2 reads FYEKMQ (reference sequence). The CDR3 totals 17 residues. Full variable domain (rest looked up from reference TRBV13 and TRBJ2-3): AAGVIQSPRHLIKEKRETATLKCYPIPRHDTVYWYQQGPGQDPQFLISFYEKMQSDKGSIPDRFSAQQFSDYHSELNMSSLELGDSALYFCASSSYRERASTDTQYFGPGTRLTVL.

This clonotype ranks as medium-sized. The genes are TRBV7-2 and TRBJ1-5, with a tentative D call TRBD1 (6 bases). The ends were cut back, 3 bases at V and 2 bases at J, with 11 bases in the middle. Germline V gives CDR1 SGHTA, CDR2 FQGNSA. CDR3 length equals 15 residues. The CDR3 DNA reads as TGTGCCAGCAGCTTGATAGGGGGAGGCAATCAGCCCCAGCATTTT. It codes for CASSLIGGGNQPQHF.

The sample holds a few counts of this clonotype. The CDR3 loop reads CASSQLGREAFF. In DNA form, the CDR3 reads TGTGCCAGCAGCCAGTTGGGCAGAGAAGCTTTCTTT. J is TRBJ1-1 and V is TRBV3-1; D ambiguous. The length of the CDR3 is 12 residues. Germline loops: CDR1 LGHDT, CDR2 YNNKEL (reference sequence). Trimming took off 3 bases at V and 8 bases at J, with 10 bases between the two ends.

The chain recombines TRBV20-1 with TRBJ1-5; D is perhaps TRBD1 (6 bases). The germline V gene encodes CDR1 DFQATT and CDR2 SNEGSKA (reference sequence). This CDR3 comprises 16 residues. The V end was cut by 6 bases, the J end by 0 bases, with 18 bases between. The CDR3 spells CSAGAGGTHSNQPQHF. CDR3 DNA sequence: TGCAGTGCAGGGGCGGGAGGGACACATAGCAATCAGCCCCAGCATTTT.

This clonotype was seen a few times. The V gene is TRBV5-7, the J gene TRBJ1-1; D call uncertain. TRBV5-7 has ORF status, its function being uncertain. There are 14 residues in the CDR3. Trimming cost V 0 bases and J 7 bases, with 13 bases left between them. As DNA, the CDR3 is TGTGCCAGCAGCTTGGGAAAAGGAAATGGTGAAGCTTTCTTT. It translates to CASSLGKGNGEAFF.

This clonotype counts as medium-sized. J is TRBJ2-2 and V is TRBV10-3; 7 positions match TRBD1. After removal of 11 bases from V and 1 base from J, the junction contained 10 bases not matched to a gene. CDR1 is ENHRY, CDR2 SYGVKD, per germline. This CDR3 has 15 amino acids. For the CDR3, the DNA is TGTGCCTCGACTTCACAGGGGAAGAACACCGGGGAGCTGTTTTTT. It encodes CASTSQGKNTGELFF.

There are a few counts of this clonotype. With a much larger clone just one base away, this may be a read error. The V and J genes are TRBV12-3 or TRBV12-4 and TRBJ1-5; 8 bases are a match to TRBD1. The J segment lost 8 bases and the V segment lost 4 bases, leaving 16 bases of the junction unmatched. This CDR3 spans 17 amino acids. CDR3 coding DNA: TGTGCCAGCAGTTCATCCGTGACAGGGGCGTTTGGGGAGCCCCAGCATTTT. Translated, it gives CASSSSVTGAFGEPQHF.

A word on this clonotype: Just one base apart from a much larger clone, this may be a read error. The V gene is TRBV12-3 or TRBV12-4, the J gene TRBJ1-1, with TRBD1 matching over 7 bases. The CDR3 totals 15 residues. The CDR3: CASSLFRTGETESFF. In DNA, the CDR3 is TGTGCCAGCAGTTTATTTCGCACAGGGGAGACTGAATCTTTCTTT.

This clonotype was counted a few times. A much larger clone lies one base from this, so it may be a read error. The chain employs TRBV7-2 and TRBJ2-1, with a possible D match to TRBD2 (6 bases). CDR1 is SGHTA and CDR2 is FQGNSA in the germline V gene. The CDR3 length is 14 residues. The CDR3 loop reads CASSHGSSYNEQSF. In nucleotides, the CDR3 is TGTGCCAGCAGCCACGGGAGTTCCTACAATGAGCAGTCCTTC.